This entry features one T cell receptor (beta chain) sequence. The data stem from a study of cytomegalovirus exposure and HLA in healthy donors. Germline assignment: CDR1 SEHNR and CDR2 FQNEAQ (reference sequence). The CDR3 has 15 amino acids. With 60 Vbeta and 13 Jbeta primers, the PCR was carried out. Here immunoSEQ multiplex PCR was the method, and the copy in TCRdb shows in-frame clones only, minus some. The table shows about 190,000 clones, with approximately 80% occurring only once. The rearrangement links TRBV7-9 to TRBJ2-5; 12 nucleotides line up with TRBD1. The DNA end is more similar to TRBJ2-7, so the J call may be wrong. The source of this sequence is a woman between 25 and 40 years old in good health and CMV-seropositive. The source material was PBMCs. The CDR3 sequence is CASSLGGTGGHEQYF. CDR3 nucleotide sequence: TGTGCCAGCAGCTTAGGCGGGACAGGGGGCCACGAGCAGTACTTC.